This entry lists 10 T cell receptor beta chains sequenced from one sample in a study of blood T cell repertoires in COVID-19. Assay used: immunoSEQ multiplex PCR; TCRdb lists only in-frame clones, some missing. The sample includes roughly 75,000 clones, 75% to 90% of them seen just once. Sequencing input: peripheral blood. The source is a man older than 75 with COVID-19, enrolled during active disease.

The chain employs TRBV18 and TRBJ2-7, with TRBD1 matching over 8 bases. Germline lookup yields CDR1 KGHSH and CDR2 LQKENI. Trimming at V came to 6 bases and at J to 3 bases, leaving 7 bases not matched to a gene. This CDR3 comprises 14 residues. Here the CDR3 DNA reads TGTGCCAGCTCTCCCGGGACAGGAGTCTACGAGCAGTACTTC. This sequence encodes CASSPGTGVYEQYF.

J is TRBJ2-2 and V is TRBV29-1, with D possibly matching TRBD1 (6 bases). Trimming took off 7 bases at V and 0 bases at J, with 15 bases between the two ends. The V gene's germline CDR1 is SQVTM and CDR2 ANQGSEA. The CDR3 is made up of 15 amino acids. The CDR3 DNA reads TGCAGCGACGGGGACATCATCGCGAACACCGGGGAGCTGTTTTTT. It codes for CSDGDIIANTGELFF.

The CDR3 coding sequence is TGTGCCAGCAGCCTCGTCAGAAACACCGGGGAGCTGTTTTTT. Protein: CASSLVRNTGELFF. The chain joins TRBV6-6 to TRBJ2-2; D gene ambiguous. Trimming stripped 6 bases from V and 2 bases from J, with 10 bases between. Germline CDR1 is MNHNY and CDR2 is SVGAGI (reference sequence). This CDR3 is built from 14 residues.

The chain recombines TRBV4-1 with TRBJ1-4; D gene unclear. Trimming pared 0 bases from V and 5 bases from J, leaving 22 bases between. Germline V gives CDR1 MGHRA, CDR2 YSYEKL. This CDR3 has 19 residues. The DNA of the CDR3 is TGCGCCAGCAGCCAAGAGAGAGCGGCCAGTCGGAGGGTCAATGAAAAACTGTTTTTT. Translation: CASSQERAASRRVNEKLFF.

This clone came up once. This chain links TRBV7-2 with TRBJ2-3; D perhaps matches TRBD1 (6 bases). This CDR3 spans 14 amino acids. V was trimmed by 6 bases and J by 0 bases, leaving 10 bases between them. The germline CDR1 and CDR2 sequences are SGHTA and FQGNSA. CDR3 in amino acids: CASRRGGSTDTQYF. CDR3 DNA sequence: TGTGCCAGCAGAAGAGGGGGAAGCACAGATACGCAGTATTTT.

The chain recombines TRBV13 with TRBJ1-3, with D unclear. Trimming shortened V by 4 bases and J by 1 base, and 8 bases separated the two germline ends. Germline assignment: CDR1 PRHDT and CDR2 FYEKMQ (reference sequence). CDR3 length: 14 residues. The CDR3 loop is CASSSRRSGNTIYF. For the CDR3, the DNA is TGTGCCAGCAGCTCCCGGAGGTCTGGAAACACCATATATTTT.

This chain connects TRBV5-1 to TRBJ1-2, with no clear D. CDR1 is SGHRS and CDR2 is YFSETQ in the germline V gene. The CDR3 sequence is 14 residues long. V gave up 0 bases and J gave up 5 bases, with 11 bases separating them. The chain's CDR3 is CASSLAEKTYGYTF. As DNA, the CDR3 is TGCGCCAGCAGCTTGGCCGAAAAGACTTATGGCTACACCTTC.

V usage is TRBV27 and J usage is TRBJ2-7; D possibly corresponds to TRBD1 (7 bases). The CDR3 spans 13 residues. The V gene lost 5 bases and the J gene lost 3 bases, with 11 bases spanning the gap. Germline V gene lookup returns CDR1 MNHEY and CDR2 SMNVEV (reference sequence). This chain's CDR3 is CASSMQGGYEQYF. DNA of the CDR3: TGTGCCAGCAGTATGCAGGGGGGCTACGAGCAGTACTTC.

The chain uses TRBV2 and TRBJ2-7; D ambiguous. Germline V gene data show CDR1 as SNHLY and CDR2 as FYNNEI. Trimming removed 1 base at V and 2 bases at J, with 15 bases between. This CDR3 spans 16 amino acids. The CDR3 loop reads CASSEGHQSNTYEQYF. In DNA form, the CDR3 reads TGTGCCAGCAGTGAAGGACATCAGAGTAATACCTACGAGCAGTACTTC.

Only a few counts were recorded for this clone. V is TRBV4-2 and J is TRBJ1-2; no reliable D call. The CDR3 totals 13 residues. V shed 1 base and J shed 8 bases, with 11 bases lying between them. Per germline, CDR1 LGHNA and CDR2 YNFKEQ. The CDR3 nucleotides read TGTGCCAGCAGCCAAGTGTCCAGGCAAGGCTACACCTTC. Translated: CASSQVSRQGYTF.